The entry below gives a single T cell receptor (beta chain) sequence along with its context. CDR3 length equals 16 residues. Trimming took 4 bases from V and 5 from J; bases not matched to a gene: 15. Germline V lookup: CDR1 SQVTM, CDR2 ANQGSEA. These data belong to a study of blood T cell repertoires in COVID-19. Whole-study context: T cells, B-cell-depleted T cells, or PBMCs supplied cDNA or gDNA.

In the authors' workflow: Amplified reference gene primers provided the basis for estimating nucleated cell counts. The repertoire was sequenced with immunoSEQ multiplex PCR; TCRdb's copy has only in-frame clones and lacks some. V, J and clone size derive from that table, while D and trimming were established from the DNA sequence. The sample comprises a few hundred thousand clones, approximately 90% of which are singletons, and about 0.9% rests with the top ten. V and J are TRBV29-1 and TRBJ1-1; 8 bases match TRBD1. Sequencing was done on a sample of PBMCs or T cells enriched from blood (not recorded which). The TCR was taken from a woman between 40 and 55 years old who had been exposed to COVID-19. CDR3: CSVGRTGQSLVTEAFF. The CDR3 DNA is TGCAGCGTTGGCCGGACAGGGCAAAGTTTGGTTACTGAAGCTTTCTTT.